This T cell receptor (beta chain) was sequenced during a study of T cell responses to AZD1222 COVID-19 vaccine. Assay used: immunoSEQ multiplex PCR; TCRdb lists only in-frame clones, some missing. Altogether 110,000 to 150,000 clones are present, about 90% being singletons, with the ten largest covering about 5.5%. The receptor comes from an adult in good health. Source: peripheral blood, taken on day 0 of AZD1222 vaccination.

The DNA for the CDR3 is TGTGCCAGCAGTGAAGCAGTGGGGGCGAAACTGTTTTTT. Residues: CASSEAVGAKLFF. This sequence joins TRBV6-1 and TRBJ1-4; the D gene is possibly TRBD1 (6 bases). This CDR3 comprises 13 residues. Germline values: CDR1 MNHNS, CDR2 SASEGT. The germline V and J ends were trimmed by 0 bases and 11 bases, with 10 bases remaining between them.